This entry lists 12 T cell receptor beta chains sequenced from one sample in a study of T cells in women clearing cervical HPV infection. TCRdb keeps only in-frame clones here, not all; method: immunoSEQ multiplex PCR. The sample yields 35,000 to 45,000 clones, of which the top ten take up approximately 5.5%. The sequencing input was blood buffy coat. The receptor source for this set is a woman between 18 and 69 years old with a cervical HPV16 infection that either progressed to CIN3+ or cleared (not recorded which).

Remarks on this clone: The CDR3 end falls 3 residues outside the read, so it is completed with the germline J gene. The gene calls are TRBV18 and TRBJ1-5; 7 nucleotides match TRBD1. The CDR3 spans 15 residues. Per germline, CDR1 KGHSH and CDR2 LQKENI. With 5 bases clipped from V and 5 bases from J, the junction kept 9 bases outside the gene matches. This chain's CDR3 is CASSRNRGGDQPQHF. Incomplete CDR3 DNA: TGTGCCAGCTCAAGAAACAGGGGTGGTGATCAGCCC.

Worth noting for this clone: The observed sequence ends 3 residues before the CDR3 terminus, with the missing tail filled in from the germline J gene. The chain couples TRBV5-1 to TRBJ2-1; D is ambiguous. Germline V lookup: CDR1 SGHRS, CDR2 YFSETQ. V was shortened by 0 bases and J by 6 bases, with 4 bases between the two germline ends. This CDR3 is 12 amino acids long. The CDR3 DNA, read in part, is TGCGCCAGCAGCTTGGACTCCAATGAG. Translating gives CASSLDSNE. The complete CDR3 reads CASSLDSNEQFF.

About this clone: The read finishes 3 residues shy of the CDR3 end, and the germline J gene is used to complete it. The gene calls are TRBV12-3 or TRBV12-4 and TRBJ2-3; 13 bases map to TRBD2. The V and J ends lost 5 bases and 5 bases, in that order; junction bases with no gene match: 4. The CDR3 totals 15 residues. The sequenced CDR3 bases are TGTGCCAGCAGTACAGGACTAGCGGGAGTAGATACG. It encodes CASSTGLAGVDT. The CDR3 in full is CASSTGLAGVDTQYF.

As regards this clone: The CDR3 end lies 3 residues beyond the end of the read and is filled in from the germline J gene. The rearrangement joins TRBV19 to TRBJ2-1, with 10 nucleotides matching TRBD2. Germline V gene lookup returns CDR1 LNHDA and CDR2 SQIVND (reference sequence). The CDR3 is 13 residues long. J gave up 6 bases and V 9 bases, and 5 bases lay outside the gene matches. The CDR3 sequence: CASGLAAGNEQFF. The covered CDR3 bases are TGTGCCAGCGGACTAGCGGCTGGCAATGAG.

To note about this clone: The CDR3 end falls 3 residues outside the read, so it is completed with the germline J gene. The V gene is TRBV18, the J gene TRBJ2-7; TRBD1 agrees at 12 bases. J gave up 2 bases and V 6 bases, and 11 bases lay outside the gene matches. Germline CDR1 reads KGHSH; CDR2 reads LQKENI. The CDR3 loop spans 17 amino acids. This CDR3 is CASSPSPGTGGAYEQYF. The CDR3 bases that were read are TGTGCCAGCTCTCCCTCACCCGGGACAGGGGGCGCCTACGAG. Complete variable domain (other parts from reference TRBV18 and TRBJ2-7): NAGVMQNPRHLVRRRGQEARLRCSPMKGHSHVYWYRQLPEEGLKFMVYLQKENIIDESGMPKERFSAEFPKEGPSILRIQQVVRGDSAAYFCASSPSPGTGGAYEQYFGPGTRLTVT.

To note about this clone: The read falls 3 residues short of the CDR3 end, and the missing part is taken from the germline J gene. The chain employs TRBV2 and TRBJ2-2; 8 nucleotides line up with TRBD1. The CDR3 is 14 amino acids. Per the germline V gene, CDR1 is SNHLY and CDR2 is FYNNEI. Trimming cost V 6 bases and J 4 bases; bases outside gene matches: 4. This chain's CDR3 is CASRAGTGTGELFF. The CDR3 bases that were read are TGTGCCAGCAGGGCCGGGACAGGCACCGGGGAG.

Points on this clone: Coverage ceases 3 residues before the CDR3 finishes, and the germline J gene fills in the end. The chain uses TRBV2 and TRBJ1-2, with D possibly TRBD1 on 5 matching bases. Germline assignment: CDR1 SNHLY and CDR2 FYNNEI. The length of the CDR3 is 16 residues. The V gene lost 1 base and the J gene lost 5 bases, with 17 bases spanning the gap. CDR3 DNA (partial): TGTGCCAGCAGTGAAGGTGGTCAGGGTGTTGGGTATGGC. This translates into CASSEGGQGVGYG. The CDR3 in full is CASSEGGQGVGYGYTF. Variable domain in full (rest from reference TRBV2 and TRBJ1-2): EPEVTQTPSHQVTQMGQEVILRCVPISNHLYFYWYRQILGQKVEFLVSFYNNEISEKSEIFDDQFSVERPDGSNFTLKIRSTKLEDSAMYFCASSEGGQGVGYGYTFGSGTRLTVV.

The CDR3 spells CASSLGPNQPQHF. The CDR3 bases that were read are TGTGCCAGCAGCTTAGGGCCTAATCAGCCC. The chain uses TRBV7-8 and TRBJ1-5, with D unclear. The read ends 3 residues before the CDR3 terminus; that terminus is restored from the germline J gene. Trimming removed 1 base from V and 4 bases from J, with 5 bases in between. In germline, CDR1 is SGHVS, CDR2 FQNEAQ. This CDR3 is built from 13 residues.

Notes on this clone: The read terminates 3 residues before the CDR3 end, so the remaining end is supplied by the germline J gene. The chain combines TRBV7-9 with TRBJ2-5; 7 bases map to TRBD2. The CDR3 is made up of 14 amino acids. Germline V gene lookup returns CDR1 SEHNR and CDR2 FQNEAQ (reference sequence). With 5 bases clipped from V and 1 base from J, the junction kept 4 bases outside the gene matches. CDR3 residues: CASSERTSQETQYF. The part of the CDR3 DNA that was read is TGTGCCAGCAGCGAAAGGACTAGCCAAGAGACC.

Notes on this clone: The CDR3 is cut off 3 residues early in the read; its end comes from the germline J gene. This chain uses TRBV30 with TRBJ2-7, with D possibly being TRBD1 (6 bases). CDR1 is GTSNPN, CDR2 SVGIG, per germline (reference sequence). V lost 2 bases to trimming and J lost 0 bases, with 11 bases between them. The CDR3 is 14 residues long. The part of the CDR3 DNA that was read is TGTGCCTGGAGTATCAGGGGATCCTCCTACGAG. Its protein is CAWSIRGSSYE. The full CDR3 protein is CAWSIRGSSYEQYF.

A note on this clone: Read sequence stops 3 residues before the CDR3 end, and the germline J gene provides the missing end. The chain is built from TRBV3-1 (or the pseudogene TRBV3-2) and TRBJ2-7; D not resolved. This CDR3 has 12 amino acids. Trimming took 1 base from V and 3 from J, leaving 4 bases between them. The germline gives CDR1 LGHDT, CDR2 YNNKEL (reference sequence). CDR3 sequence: CASSQGGYEQYF. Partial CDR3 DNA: TGTGCCAGCAGCCAAGGAGGCTACGAG.

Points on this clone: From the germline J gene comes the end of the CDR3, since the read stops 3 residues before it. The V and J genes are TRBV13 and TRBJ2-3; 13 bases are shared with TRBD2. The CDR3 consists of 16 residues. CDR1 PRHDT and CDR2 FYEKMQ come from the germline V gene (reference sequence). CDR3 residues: CASSSRTSGSGETQYF. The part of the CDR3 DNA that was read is TGTGCCAGCAGCTCCAGGACTAGCGGGAGCGGAGAGACG.